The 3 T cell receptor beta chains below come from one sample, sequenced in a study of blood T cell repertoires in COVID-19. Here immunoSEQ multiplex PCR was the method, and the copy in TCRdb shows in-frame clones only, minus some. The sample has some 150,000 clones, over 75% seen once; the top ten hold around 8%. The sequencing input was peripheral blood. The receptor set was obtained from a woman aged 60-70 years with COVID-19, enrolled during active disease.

The CDR3 DNA reads TGTGCCAGCAATCCCGCAGGGGATCCCTCCTACAATGAGCAGTTCTTC. Its translation is CASNPAGDPSYNEQFF. This chain connects TRBV27 to TRBJ2-1, with D possibly matching TRBD1 (6 bases). The CDR3 has 16 residues. V lost 7 bases to trimming and J lost 0 bases, with 16 bases between them. CDR1 and CDR2 (germline): MNHEY, SMNVEV (reference sequence).

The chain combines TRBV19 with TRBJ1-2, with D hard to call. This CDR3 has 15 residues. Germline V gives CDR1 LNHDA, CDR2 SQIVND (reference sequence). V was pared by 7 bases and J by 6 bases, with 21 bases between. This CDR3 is CASTLPRRPYNGYTF. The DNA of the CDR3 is TGTGCCAGTACCCTGCCCCGCAGGCCCTATAATGGCTACACCTTC.

Written as DNA, the CDR3 is TGTGCCAGCAGCGTAGGAGGGAGCTATGGCTACACCTTC. Protein product: CASSVGGSYGYTF. The J gene is TRBJ1-2, the V gene TRBV9; D uncertain. V was trimmed by 0 bases and J by 4 bases, leaving 7 bases between them. This CDR3 has 13 amino acids. CDR1 SGDLS and CDR2 YYNGEE come from the germline V gene.